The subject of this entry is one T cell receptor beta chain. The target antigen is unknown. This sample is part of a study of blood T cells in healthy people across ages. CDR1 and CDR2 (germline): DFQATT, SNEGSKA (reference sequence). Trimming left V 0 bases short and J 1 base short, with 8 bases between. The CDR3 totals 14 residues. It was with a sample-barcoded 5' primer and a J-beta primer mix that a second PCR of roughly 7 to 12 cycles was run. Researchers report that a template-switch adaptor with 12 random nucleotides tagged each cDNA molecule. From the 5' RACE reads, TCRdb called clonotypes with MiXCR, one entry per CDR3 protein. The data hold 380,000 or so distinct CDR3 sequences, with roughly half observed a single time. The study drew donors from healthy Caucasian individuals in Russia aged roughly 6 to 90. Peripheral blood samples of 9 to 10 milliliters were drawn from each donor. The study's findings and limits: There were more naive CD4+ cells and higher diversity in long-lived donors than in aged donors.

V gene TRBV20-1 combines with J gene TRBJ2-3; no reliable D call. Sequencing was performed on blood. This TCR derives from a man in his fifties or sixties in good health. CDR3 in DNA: TGCAGTGCTAGAGACCCCAGACGCACAGATACGCAGTATTTT. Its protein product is CSARDPRRTDTQYF.